This TCR beta chain was found in a study of cytomegalovirus exposure and HLA in healthy donors. In regard to this clone: The antigen remains undetermined.

Study outcomes and limitations: CMV serostatus was the only immune exposure information that was available.

With V trimmed by 6 bases and J by 1 base, 8 bases remained unmatched. CDR3 length: 15 amino acids. Germline CDR1 reads SGHRS; CDR2 reads YFSETQ. Primers: 60 Vbeta forward and 13 Jbeta reverse. TCRdb keeps only in-frame clones here, not all; method: immunoSEQ multiplex PCR. The top ten clones hold roughly 31% of a sample with 100,000 to 150,000 clones, around 76% of them seen once. The TCR originated in a man aged 60-69 years in good health and CMV-seropositive. This sequence joins TRBV5-1 and TRBJ1-2, with 8 bases identical to TRBD1. The sample taken for sequencing was PBMCs. The CDR3 DNA sequence: TGCGCCAGCACCCCGACAGGGGTGGGTAACTATGGCTACACCTTC. Its translation: CASTPTGVGNYGYTF.